What follows are 22 T cell receptor beta chains derived from one specimen sequenced in a study of blood T cell repertoires in COVID-19. Repertoires were generated with immunoSEQ multiplex PCR, while TCRdb's copy carries only in-frame clones and drops some. The sample lists 390,000 or so clones; 75% to 90% were seen once. Specimen: PBMCs or T cells enriched from blood (not recorded which). These receptors were obtained from a man younger than 30 who had recovered from COVID-19.

The rearrangement links TRBV7-9 to TRBJ1-2; maybe TRBD1 (5 bases). V dropped 5 bases and J dropped 4 bases, with 14 bases sitting between them. Germline V gene data show CDR1 as SEHNR and CDR2 as FQNEAQ (reference sequence). This CDR3 is 14 amino acids long. The CDR3 reads CASSNWGSSYGYTF. For the CDR3, the DNA is TGTGCCAGCAGCAATTGGGGCAGCAGCTATGGCTACACCTTC.

The chain couples TRBV21-1 to TRBJ2-4; whether TRBD2, the table's D call, matches the DNA was not checked. TRBV21-1 is recorded as a pseudogene. The CDR3 consists of 18 residues. The CDR3 bases are TGTGCCAGCAGCAACCCCCTAGCGGGAGGTATGGCCAAAAACATTCAGTACTTC. Protein sequence: CASSNPLAGGMAKNIQYF.

CDR3 in DNA: TGTGCCAGCAGTATACCCCTTGGGCAGGGCGAGCAGTACTTC. Residues: CASSIPLGQGEQYF. This rearrangement joins TRBV6-5 to TRBJ2-7; D possibly corresponds to TRBD1 (5 bases). The CDR3 runs to 14 residues. V was cut by 5 bases and J by 6 bases, with 17 bases left in between. The germline CDR1 and CDR2 sequences are MNHEY and SVGAGI.

This clone was recorded only once. This CDR3 is CASSNGLISGNTIYF. In nucleotides, the CDR3 is TGTGCCAGCAGCAACGGACTAATCTCTGGAAACACCATATATTTT. The V and J genes are TRBV7-9 and TRBJ1-3; D unclear. Germline assignment: CDR1 SEHNR and CDR2 FQNEAQ (reference sequence). The CDR3 spans 15 residues. With 5 bases removed from V and 0 bases from J, the gap between germline ends came to 11 bases. The complete variable domain, with remaining parts taken from reference TRBV7-9 and TRBJ1-3, reads DTGVSQNPRHKITKRGQNVTFRCDPISEHNRLYWYRQTLGQGPEFLTYFQNEAQLEKSRLLSDRFSAERPKGSFSTLEIQRTEQGDSAMYLCASSNGLISGNTIYFGEGSWLTVV.

The CDR3 here is CASSLGAVLDQPQHF. The CDR3 DNA is TGTGCCAGCAGCTTAGGGGCCGTTTTGGACCAGCCCCAGCATTTT. This chain links TRBV7-3 with TRBJ1-5, with TRBD1 as a possible D gene (5 bases). Germline-derived CDR1 and CDR2 are SGHTA and FQGTGA. The CDR3 totals 15 residues. Deletions cut 2 bases from V and 7 bases from J, with 15 bases between.

The chain combines TRBV19 with TRBJ1-5, with unresolved D. The CDR3 is 16 amino acids. Trimming cost V 10 bases and J 2 bases, with 21 bases left between them. Germline V gene lookup returns CDR1 LNHDA and CDR2 SQIVND (reference sequence). CDR3 sequence: CATHPGGGRRNQPQHF. CDR3 in DNA: TGTGCCACGCACCCGGGAGGAGGGAGGCGCAATCAGCCCCAGCATTTT.

The sample holds a few counts of this clone. This chain uses TRBV6-7 with TRBJ1-3; D remains ambiguous. TRBV6-7 is flagged as an ORF with uncertain function. CDR3 length: 16 residues. Trimming removed 0 bases from V and 8 bases from J, with 17 bases in between. In DNA form, the CDR3 reads TGTGCCAGCAGTTACTCACCCCAGGAGGTTTGGGACACCATATATTTT. It encodes CASSYSPQEVWDTIYF.

The chain uses TRBV11-2 and TRBJ1-6; 8 nucleotides line up with TRBD1. V was clipped by 8 bases and J by 6 bases; unmatched bases: 9. This CDR3 region has 15 residues. CDR1 is SGHAT, CDR2 FQNNGV, per germline. The CDR3 here is CASSSGTGFNSPLHF. For the CDR3, the DNA is TGTGCCAGCTCCTCCGGGACAGGCTTTAATTCACCCCTCCACTTT.

This chain connects TRBV19 to TRBJ1-4, with 7 nucleotides matching TRBD1. CDR1 and CDR2 from the germline V gene are LNHDA and SQIVND (reference sequence). The V and J ends lost 5 bases and 6 bases, in that order; junction bases with no gene match: 6. The CDR3 runs 14 residues. The CDR3 DNA reads TGTGCCAGTAGTTTCGGGACAGACTATGAAAAACTGTTTTTT. This encodes CASSFGTDYEKLFF.

This chain connects TRBV14 to TRBJ1-6, with D unresolved. Germline V gives CDR1 SGHDN, CDR2 FVKESK. The CDR3 has 14 residues. Trimming shortened V by 0 bases and J by 10 bases, and 10 bases separated the two germline ends. CDR3 DNA sequence: TGTGCCAGCAGCCAAGACTTCGAGGGATCACCCCTCCACTTT. It encodes CASSQDFEGSPLHF.

The chain is built from TRBV25-1 and TRBJ1-1, with D unclear. The germline V and J ends were trimmed by 6 bases and 10 bases, with 12 bases remaining between them. The CDR3 runs to 11 residues. Per the germline V gene, CDR1 is MGHDK and CDR2 is SYGVNS. The CDR3 sequence is CASRGSLGAFF. DNA for the CDR3: TGTGCCAGCAGGGGTAGCTTGGGAGCTTTCTTT.

In DNA, the CDR3 is TGTGCCAGCAGCTTAGTCCCTAGCGAGAACAATGAGCAGTTCTTC. Its protein product is CASSLVPSENNEQFF. This chain connects TRBV11-2 to TRBJ2-1, with D possibly matching TRBD2 (6 bases). Germline CDR1 and CDR2: SGHAT and FQNNGV. Trimming pared 1 base from V and 5 bases from J, leaving 12 bases between. The CDR3 contains 15 residues.

This clone occurred a few times. The chain employs TRBV3-1 (or the pseudogene TRBV3-2) and TRBJ1-1; no reliable D call. Germline V gives CDR1 LGHDT, CDR2 YNNKEL (reference sequence). Trimming shortened V by 4 bases and J by 8 bases, and 11 bases separated the two germline ends. The CDR3 covers 12 residues. As DNA, the CDR3 is TGTGCCAGCAGCCTGGAGACGGGAGAAGCTTTCTTT. Translated: CASSLETGEAFF.

The chain links TRBV2 to TRBJ2-6; 7 nucleotides match TRBD1. The CDR3 has 18 amino acids. CDR1 and CDR2 from the germline V gene are SNHLY and FYNNEI. With V trimmed by 2 bases and J by 4 bases, 11 bases remained unmatched. The CDR3 DNA is TGTGCCAGCAGTGAACGTCCAAACAGGGGAGCCGGGGCCAACGTCCTGACTTTC. The encoded protein is CASSERPNRGAGANVLTF.

This clone was recorded once. The chain combines TRBV5-4 with TRBJ2-3; D is uncertain. Germline CDR1 SGHNT, CDR2 YYREEE (reference sequence). The length of the CDR3 is 14 residues. Trimming shortened V by 2 bases and J by 4 bases, and 11 bases separated the two germline ends. The CDR3 DNA follows: TGTGCCAGCAGCTTACCTAATCGGGCAGATACGCAGTATTTT. This codes for CASSLPNRADTQYF.

The chain couples TRBV7-2 to TRBJ2-7; the D gene is possibly TRBD2 (5 bases). Germline V gene lookup returns CDR1 SGHTA and CDR2 FQGNSA. V was trimmed by 0 bases and J by 2 bases, leaving 11 bases between them. The CDR3 extends over 15 amino acids. The CDR3 sequence: CASSLAGAIPYEQYF. DNA of the CDR3: TGTGCCAGCAGCTTAGCGGGAGCGATACCCTACGAGCAGTACTTC. The full variable domain, rest sourced from reference TRBV7-2 and TRBJ2-7, is GAGVSQSPSNKVTEKGKDVELRCDPISGHTALYWYRQSLGQGLEFLIYFQGNSAPDKSGLPSDRFSAERTGGSVSTLTIQRTQQEDSAVYLCASSLAGAIPYEQYFGPGTRLTVT.

The chain combines TRBV28 with TRBJ1-2, with D possibly TRBD1 on 5 matching bases. V lost 2 bases, J lost 8 bases, and 21 bases lay in between. The germline gives CDR1 MDHEN, CDR2 SYDVKM. CDR3 size: 16 residues. The CDR3 DNA reads TGTGCCAGCAGTTTACCAGGGCTCCGATCTATCGGGGGCTACACCTTC. Translated: CASSLPGLRSIGGYTF.

The rearrangement links TRBV30 to TRBJ1-4; D uncertain. CDR3 length: 17 residues. Trimming took 1 base from V and 4 from J, leaving 19 bases between them. The germline V gene encodes CDR1 GTSNPN and CDR2 SVGIG (reference sequence). CDR3 DNA sequence: TGTGCCTGGAGTGCATGGAGGCGCAATACTCTTAATGAAAAACTGTTTTTT. Protein: CAWSAWRRNTLNEKLFF.

The chain is built from TRBV4-3 and TRBJ1-2; 10 nucleotides align to TRBD1. The ends lost 0 bases at V and 3 bases at J; junction bases unmatched: 4. Germline assignment: CDR1 LGHNA and CDR2 YSLEER. This CDR3 is built from 16 residues. For the CDR3, the DNA is TGCGCCAGCAGCCAAGATCGACAGGGGGCAGACTATGGCTACACCTTC. This encodes CASSQDRQGADYGYTF.

CDR3 sequence: CASSPQGQGSTLSYEQYF. CDR3 coding DNA: TGTGCCAGCAGCCCACAAGGACAGGGGTCCACTCTCTCCTACGAGCAGTACTTC. This chain uses TRBV4-2 with TRBJ2-7, with 9 bases fitting TRBD1. Germline lookup yields CDR1 LGHNA and CDR2 YNFKEQ. This CDR3 has 18 residues. J was trimmed by 0 bases and V by 4 bases; bases with no gene match: 13.

The rearrangement links TRBV28 to TRBJ2-3, with 8 bases that match TRBD2. Trimming cost V 2 bases and J 3 bases; bases outside gene matches: 1. Looked up from germline, CDR1 is MDHEN and CDR2 is SYDVKM. The CDR3 spans 14 residues. The CDR3, as DNA: TGTGCCAGCAGTTTACGCGGGAGGACAGATACGCAGTATTTT. Residues: CASSLRGRTDTQYF.

The rearrangement links TRBV6-5 to TRBJ1-1, with D possibly matching TRBD1 (6 bases). The germline V gene encodes CDR1 MNHEY and CDR2 SVGAGI. Deletions cut 2 bases from V and 4 bases from J, with 17 bases between. CDR3 length: 16 residues. The CDR3 loop is CASSYATGPNGTEAFF. CDR3 bases: TGTGCCAGCAGTTACGCTACAGGGCCAAACGGCACTGAAGCTTTCTTT.